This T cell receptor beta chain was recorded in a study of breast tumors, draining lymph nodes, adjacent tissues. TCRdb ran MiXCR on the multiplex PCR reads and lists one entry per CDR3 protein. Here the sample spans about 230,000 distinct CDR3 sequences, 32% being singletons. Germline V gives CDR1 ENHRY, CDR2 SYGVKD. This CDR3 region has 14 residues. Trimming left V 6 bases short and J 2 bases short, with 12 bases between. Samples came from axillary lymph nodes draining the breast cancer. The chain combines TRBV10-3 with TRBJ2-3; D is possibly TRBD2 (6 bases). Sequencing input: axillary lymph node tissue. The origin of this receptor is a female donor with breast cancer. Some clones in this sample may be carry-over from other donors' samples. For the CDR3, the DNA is TGTGCCATCAGCAGGGACTCATCCACAGATACGCAGTATTTT. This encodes CAISRDSSTDTQYF.